Listed below are T cell receptor beta chains from one sample, sequenced in a study of blood T cell repertoires in COVID-19. The repertoire was sequenced with immunoSEQ multiplex PCR; TCRdb's copy has only in-frame clones and lacks some. This table holds about 350,000 clones, around 86% found once. Sequencing was carried out using peripheral blood. Every receptor here comes from a woman aged 45-59 years with COVID-19, enrolled during active disease. Both conserved end residues are trimmed from each CDR3. The D gene is left open where the match is weak. Size values are once, few and many counts, or a class for expanded clones, and some rows have none.

cdr3_aa	d_call	clone_size	j_call	v_call
ASSARAIAGIQETQY	TRBD2	.	TRBJ2-5	TRBV5-6
ASSKNGHRGRLMEVHYEQY	.	.	TRBJ2-7	TRBV21-1
ASSQRLATSTDTQY	TRBD2	.	TRBJ2-3	TRBV4-2
ASSRGRDEKLF	.	.	TRBJ1-4	TRBV6-5
ASSFIPRAETQY	.	.	TRBJ2-5	TRBV27
ASSLGQAQETQY	.	.	TRBJ2-5	TRBV11-3
ASVGQGVYEQY	TRBD1	.	TRBJ2-7	TRBV2
ASHRGGLRYT	.	.	TRBJ1-2	TRBV19
ASSTGTGGGYGYT	TRBD1	.	TRBJ1-2	TRBV19
ATSDLGTGKQPQH	TRBD1	.	TRBJ1-5	TRBV24-1
ASYTGYHQPQH	.	.	TRBJ1-5	TRBV6-5
ASSPPGTEWETQY	TRBD1	.	TRBJ2-5	TRBV18
ASSQKGGLAIGTQY	.	.	TRBJ2-3	TRBV4-2
ASSHLTGELF	.	.	TRBJ2-2	TRBV3-1/TRBV3-2
ASKGTANTGELF	TRBD1	.	TRBJ2-2	TRBV10-2
ASSSGLAGARSTDTQY	TRBD2	.	TRBJ2-3	TRBV27
ATSGQKHNEQF	.	.	TRBJ2-1	TRBV7-2
ASSLFQRVPSFGTENTGELF	.	.	TRBJ2-2	TRBV27
ASTVPGQGRGEKLF	TRBD1	.	TRBJ1-4	TRBV2
ATTGANTGELF	TRBD1	once	TRBJ2-2	TRBV2
ASSTLGTFSNQPQH	.	.	TRBJ1-5	TRBV19
ASRDTGTLQTEAF	.	.	TRBJ1-1	TRBV5-1
SVEGGQGFEQY	TRBD1	once	TRBJ2-7	TRBV29-1
ASRVGGETQY	.	.	TRBJ2-5	TRBV6-5
AWSDDRTYEKLF	.	once	TRBJ1-4	TRBV30
ASSYKGGSYEQY	.	once	TRBJ2-7	TRBV6-2/TRBV6-3
ASSNRDRVNKQY	TRBD1	.	TRBJ2-7	TRBV7-2
ASSVGRADGYT	.	many	TRBJ1-2	TRBV9
ASNIPGGLEAF	TRBD1	.	TRBJ1-1	TRBV28
ASSPNRVLNTEAF	.	.	TRBJ1-1	TRBV6-2/TRBV6-3
ASSLGGRWSSEQY	.	.	TRBJ2-7	TRBV11-2
ASTETGSYGYT	TRBD1	.	TRBJ1-2	TRBV19
ASSQFGQGASANEKLF	TRBD1	.	TRBJ1-4	TRBV5-4
ASSGALDNEQF	.	.	TRBJ2-1	TRBV5-1
ASSFLAKNIQY	.	.	TRBJ2-4	TRBV5-5
ASSNIWRQGITDTQY	TRBD1	.	TRBJ2-3	TRBV19
ATSRAADRVLGQY	TRBD1	.	TRBJ2-7	TRBV15